What follows are 19 T cell receptor beta chains derived from one specimen sequenced in a study of T cell changes during pregnancy in multiple sclerosis. The data were produced by immunoSEQ multiplex PCR, yet TCRdb's version contains in-frame clones alone and is incomplete. The data show 80,000 or so clones, about 91% seen once. This material consisted of peripheral blood, taken before pregnancy. These receptors came from a female donor with multiple sclerosis, enrolled in a pregnancy study.

This clone came up once. The V call is TRBV7-2, the J call TRBJ2-7, with D uncertain. Trimming took off 5 bases at V and 2 bases at J, with 7 bases between the two ends. The CDR3 is 12 residues long. The V gene's germline CDR1 is SGHTA and CDR2 FQGNSA. Written as DNA, the CDR3 is TGTGCCAGCAGCCTGCAGGCCTACGAGCAGTACTTC. Protein sequence: CASSLQAYEQYF.

This clone is a singleton in its sample. The V gene is TRBV28, the J gene TRBJ2-7; TRBD2 agrees at 7 bases. V gave up 10 bases and J gave up 3 bases; unmatched junction bases: 12. The CDR3 extends over 14 amino acids. CDR1 and CDR2 (germline): MDHEN, SYDVKM. The chain's CDR3 is CATKVRRGNYEQYF. CDR3 nucleotides: TGTGCCACAAAAGTCCGGCGGGGGAACTACGAGCAGTACTTC.

This rearrangement joins TRBV7-8 to TRBJ2-7, with D tentatively TRBD2 (5 bases). From germline, CDR1 is SGHVS and CDR2 FQNEAQ. V was cut by 2 bases and J by 2 bases, with 22 bases left in between. This CDR3 has 18 amino acids. The CDR3 loop reads CASSLSDPEPGITYEQYF. Written as DNA, the CDR3 is TGTGCCAGCAGCTTAAGCGACCCCGAGCCGGGGATTACCTACGAGCAGTACTTC.

The chain carries TRBV5-4 and TRBJ1-2; 8 bases line up with TRBD1. Germline V gene data show CDR1 as SGHNT and CDR2 as YYREEE (reference sequence). This CDR3 comprises 16 residues. The trim removed 3 bases at V and 4 bases at J, leaving 11 bases unmatched. In DNA form, the CDR3 reads TGTGCCAGCAGCTGGGAGGACAGGGAGTTTGGCTATGGCTACACCTTC. The encoded protein is CASSWEDREFGYGYTF.

In this sample, this clone turned up once. This sequence joins TRBV4-3 and TRBJ2-1; 8 bases agree with TRBD2. This CDR3 region has 18 residues. Germline V CDR1 and CDR2: LGHNA, YSLEER. V trimming: 4 bases; J trimming: 0 bases; junction bases outside the gene matches: 11. The CDR3 DNA follows: TGCGCCAGCAGCCTAGGGGCTAGCGGGCCAAGCTCCTACAATGAGCAGTTCTTC. Translated, it gives CASSLGASGPSSYNEQFF.

This chain joins TRBV5-6 and TRBJ1-5; D uncertain. The CDR3 spans 15 residues. V was cut by 0 bases and J by 2 bases, with 9 bases left in between. From germline, CDR1 is SGHDT and CDR2 YYEEEE. The CDR3 is CASSLGPGGNQPQHF. CDR3 nucleotide sequence: TGTGCCAGCAGCTTGGGGCCCGGAGGCAATCAGCCCCAGCATTTT.

The gene calls are TRBV5-4 and TRBJ2-5; TRBD2 aligns across 14 bases. The CDR3 length is 16 residues. Germline CDR1 is SGHNT and CDR2 is YYREEE (reference sequence). With V trimmed by 0 bases and J by 4 bases, 2 bases remained unmatched. Here the CDR3 reads CASSLAGTSGGETQYF. As DNA, the CDR3 is TGTGCCAGCAGCTTGGCAGGGACTAGCGGGGGAGAGACCCAGTACTTC. Complete variable domain (other parts from reference TRBV5-4 and TRBJ2-5): ETGVTQSPTHLIKTRGQQVTLRCSSQSGHNTVSWYQQALGQGPQFIFQYYREEENGRGNFPPRFSGLQFPNYSSELNVNALELDDSALYLCASSLAGTSGGETQYFGPGTRLLVL.

The chain recombines TRBV7-9 with TRBJ2-7; 9 nucleotides match TRBD2. Trimming at V came to 3 bases and at J to 0 bases, leaving 6 bases not matched to a gene. Germline values: CDR1 SEHNR, CDR2 FQNEAQ (reference sequence). The CDR3 is made up of 16 amino acids. The CDR3 region has the DNA TGTGCCAGCAGCTTTCCGACTAGCGGAAGCTCCTACGAGCAGTACTTC. It codes for CASSFPTSGSSYEQYF.

V is TRBV5-4 and J is TRBJ1-2, with TRBD1 as a possible D gene (5 bases). CDR3 length: 15 residues. The germline V gene encodes CDR1 SGHNT and CDR2 YYREEE (reference sequence). Trimming pared 2 bases from V and 2 bases from J, leaving 13 bases between. The CDR3 bases are TGTGCCAGCAGCTTAGAACAGGCGACAAACTATGGCTACACCTTC. This gives the protein CASSLEQATNYGYTF.

V usage is TRBV30 and J usage is TRBJ2-7; 10 nucleotides align to TRBD1. In germline, CDR1 is GTSNPN, CDR2 SVGIG (reference sequence). J was trimmed by 5 bases and V by 2 bases; bases with no gene match: 6. This CDR3 spans 14 amino acids. In DNA, the CDR3 is TGTGCCTGGAGTACCGGGACAGGGGCCCACGAGCAGTACTTC. Its protein is CAWSTGTGAHEQYF.

V is TRBV5-1 and J is TRBJ2-6; 7 bases align to TRBD1. CDR3 length: 16 amino acids. CDR1 is SGHRS and CDR2 is YFSETQ in the germline V gene. After removal of 9 bases from V and 0 bases from J, the junction contained 9 bases not matched to a gene. CDR3 sequence: CATKTGTHSGANVLTF. CDR3 in DNA: TGCGCCACCAAGACAGGGACCCACTCTGGGGCCAACGTCCTGACTTTC.

This clone appeared a few times. V and J are TRBV7-2 and TRBJ2-7; the D gene is possibly TRBD1 (6 bases). This CDR3 region has 14 residues. V lost 3 bases, J lost 3 bases, and 12 bases lay in between. Germline CDR1 and CDR2: SGHTA and FQGNSA. CDR3 region: CASSLAKQGYEQYF. DNA of the CDR3: TGTGCCAGCAGCTTGGCGAAACAGGGCTACGAGCAGTACTTC.

Worth noting for this clone: One junction end disagrees with the germline gene, perhaps due to a read error. The rearrangement joins TRBV7-9 to TRBJ2-1, with 11 positions matching TRBD2. Germline-derived CDR1 and CDR2 are SEHNR and FQNEAQ (reference sequence). The CDR3 is 16 residues long. The CDR3, as DNA: TGTGCCAGCAGCTACACACTAGCGGGAGTCTACAGTGAGCAGTTCTTC. It codes for CASSYTLAGVYSEQFF.

The genes are TRBV4-2 and TRBJ2-3, with 9 bases aligning to TRBD1. Unmatched junction bases numbered 3, after V lost 5 bases and J lost 0 bases. The length of the CDR3 is 15 residues. Germline assignment: CDR1 LGHNA and CDR2 YNFKEQ. Here the CDR3 reads CASSSGQGSTDTQYF. The DNA of the CDR3 is TGTGCCAGCAGCTCGGGACAGGGTAGCACAGATACGCAGTATTTT.

The chain joins TRBV15 to TRBJ2-3; 10 bases line up with TRBD2. The ends lost 0 bases at V and 5 bases at J; junction bases unmatched: 8. The germline gives CDR1 LNHNV, CDR2 YYDKDF (reference sequence). There are 17 residues in the CDR3. This chain's CDR3 is CATSREAPRLAGDTQYF. The CDR3 DNA is TGTGCCACCAGCAGAGAGGCCCCGAGACTAGCGGGAGATACGCAGTATTTT.

The chain links TRBV5-1 to TRBJ2-7; TRBD1 aligns across 8 bases. V trimming: 0 bases; J trimming: 3 bases; junction bases outside the gene matches: 5. CDR1 SGHRS and CDR2 YFSETQ come from the germline V gene. This CDR3 has 15 amino acids. The CDR3 DNA sequence: TGCGCCAGCAGCTTGGGGACAGGGTCACGCTACGAGCAGTACTTC. Translated: CASSLGTGSRYEQYF.

V and J are TRBV29-1 and TRBJ2-1; weak D call: TRBD1 (6 bases). Looked up from germline, CDR1 is SQVTM and CDR2 is ANQGSEA. The CDR3 has 13 amino acids. V dropped 7 bases and J dropped 9 bases, with 19 bases sitting between them. The CDR3 nucleotides read TGCAGCGCTGCCCCAACAGGGAAGGTTGAGCAGTTCTTC. This sequence encodes CSAAPTGKVEQFF.

This chain's CDR3 is CAISRGDRGRDTGELFF. DNA for the CDR3: TGTGCCATCAGTCGGGGGGACAGGGGAAGGGACACCGGGGAGCTGTTTTTT. V is TRBV10-3 and J is TRBJ2-2, with 10 bases that match TRBD1. Germline V CDR1 and CDR2: ENHRY, SYGVKD. J was trimmed by 3 bases and V by 5 bases; bases with no gene match: 9. This CDR3 contains 17 residues.

V is TRBV4-2 and J is TRBJ2-7; a possible D gene is TRBD2 (5 bases). V was clipped by 0 bases and J by 6 bases, with 15 bases between them. This CDR3 comprises 15 residues. Germline V gene lookup returns CDR1 LGHNA and CDR2 YNFKEQ. CDR3 bases: TGTGCCAGCAGCCAAGATTGGCCGGCTAGCCGCGAGCAGTACTTC. This encodes CASSQDWPASREQYF.